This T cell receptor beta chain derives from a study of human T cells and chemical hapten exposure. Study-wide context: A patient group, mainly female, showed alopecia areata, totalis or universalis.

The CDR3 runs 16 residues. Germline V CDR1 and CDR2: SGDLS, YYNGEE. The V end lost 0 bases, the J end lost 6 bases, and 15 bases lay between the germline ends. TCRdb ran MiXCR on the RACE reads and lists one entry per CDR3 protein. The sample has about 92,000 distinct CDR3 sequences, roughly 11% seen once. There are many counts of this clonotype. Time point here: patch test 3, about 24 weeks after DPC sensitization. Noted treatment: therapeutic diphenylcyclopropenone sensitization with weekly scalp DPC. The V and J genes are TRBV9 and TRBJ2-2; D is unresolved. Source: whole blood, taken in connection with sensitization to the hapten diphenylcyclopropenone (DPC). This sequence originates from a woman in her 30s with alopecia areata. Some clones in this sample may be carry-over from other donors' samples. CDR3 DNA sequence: TGTGCCAGCAGCGTAGTAGGTTCTGGTTTCCCCGGGGAGCTGTTTTTT. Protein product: CASSVVGSGFPGELFF. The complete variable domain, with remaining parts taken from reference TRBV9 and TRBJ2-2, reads DSGVTQTPKHLITATGQRVTLRCSPRSGDLSVYWYQQSLDQGLQFLIQYYNGEERAKGNILERFSAQQFPDLHSELNLSSLELGDSALYFCASSVVGSGFPGELFFGEGSRLTVL.